This T cell receptor (beta chain) comes out of a study of beta chain features in type 1 diabetes. The investigators reverse transcribed all of the isolated RNA, so they sequenced expressed TCRB transcripts. The method was immunoSEQ multiplex PCR; TCRdb's version includes in-frame clones alone and lacks a portion of them. The table records about 360,000 clones, around 13% of them present only once. J gave up 4 bases and V 5 bases, and 5 bases lay outside the gene matches. The germline V gene has CDR1 SGHTA and CDR2 FQGNSA. The CDR3 runs to 15 residues. Sequenced: naive CD4+ T cells from blood. This clonotype originated in a man aged 18 to 35 in good health. The chain is built from TRBV7-2 and TRBJ2-5; 12 bases are a match to TRBD2. CDR3 protein: CASSPLLAGGETQYF. The CDR3 DNA sequence: TGTGCCAGCAGCCCTTTACTAGCGGGGGGAGAGACCCAGTACTTC.